The clone carrying this T cell receptor beta chain was seen repeatedly, ten times or more. TCRdb re-called the 5' RACE reads through MiXCR, storing one row per CDR3 protein. The sample holds about 15,000 distinct CDR3 sequences, around a tenth seen once. The sample is drawn from a study of spatial heterogeneity in lung cancer. On the study more broadly: Alpha-chain sequences were consistently detected in smaller numbers than beta-chain sequences. Every unique TCR and UMI combination, on average, appeared more than ten times in raw reads.

Time point: sample taken at primary tumor resection. Whole RNA, isolated from tumor, nontumor lung or frozen PBMC, was sequenced without prior sorting. The CDR3 is made up of 19 amino acids. The receptor comes from a male donor with early-stage non-small cell lung cancer. This chain uses TRBV21-1 with TRBJ2-2; the listed D gene, TRBD1, was not tested against the DNA. TRBV21-1 is labeled a pseudogene. The input for sequencing was PBMCs, taken at surgery. CDR3 protein: CASSKRGRDLGPNTGELFF. Here the CDR3 DNA reads TGTGCCAGCAGCAAAAGGGGGCGTGACCTGGGCCCGAACACCGGGGAGCTGTTTTTT.